Following are 9 T cell receptor beta chains from one sample sequenced in a study of early stage breast cancer tumors. Using immunoSEQ multiplex PCR, the repertoire was profiled, and TCRdb retains in-frame clones only, with some absent. The sample shows approximately 3,000 clones, under 70% of them seen only once. What was sequenced was breast tumor tissue. Receptor source: a person between 35 and 49 years old with breast cancer.

This clone came up a few times. J is TRBJ2-1 and V is TRBV20-1; D unclear. In germline, CDR1 is DFQATT, CDR2 SNEGSKA (reference sequence). CDR3 length: 11 amino acids. Trimming cost V 5 bases and J 10 bases, with 12 bases left between them. The CDR3, as DNA: TGCAGTGCTGCTATTGGCCGGGAGCAGTTCTTC. Protein product: CSAAIGREQFF.

J is TRBJ2-3 and V is TRBV2, with D unclear. The CDR3 totals 12 residues. Germline V CDR1 and CDR2: SNHLY, FYNNEI. Trimming removed 4 bases from V and 4 bases from J, with 6 bases in between. The CDR3 nucleotides read TGTGCCAGCAGTGTTTGGGCAGATACGCAGTATTTT. This codes for CASSVWADTQYF.

The chain employs TRBV6-1 and TRBJ2-7, with 8 bases matching TRBD1. After removal of 0 bases from V and 5 bases from J, the junction contained 9 bases not matched to a gene. This CDR3 is 16 amino acids long. Germline V gene lookup returns CDR1 MNHNS and CDR2 SASEGT. The CDR3 DNA sequence: TGTGCCAGCAGTGAAGCACGAGGACAGGGCAGAGACGAGCAGTACTTC. Its translation: CASSEARGQGRDEQYF.

This rearrangement joins TRBV7-9 to TRBJ2-2; D may be TRBD1 (5 bases). CDR3 length: 15 residues. Germline V gene sequence: CDR1 SEHNR, CDR2 FQNEAQ (reference sequence). V lost 1 base and J lost 1, with 7 bases in between. In nucleotides, the CDR3 is TGTGCCAGCAGCTTAGTAGGGGTGAACACCGGGGAGCTGTTTTTT. Amino acids: CASSLVGVNTGELFF. The full variable domain, with the rest looked up from reference TRBV7-9 and TRBJ2-2, is DTGVSQNPRHKITKRGQNVTFRCDPISEHNRLYWYRQTLGQGPEFLTYFQNEAQLEKSRLLSDRFSAERPKGSFSTLEIQRTEQGDSAMYLCASSLVGVNTGELFFGEGSRLTVL.

The CDR3 DNA is TGTGCCAGCTCATCGTATACTGGAGAAGCTAACTATGGCTACACCTTC. Its protein is CASSSYTGEANYGYTF. The chain joins TRBV18 to TRBJ1-2; no definite D call. Trimming took off 5 bases at V and 0 bases at J, with 16 bases between the two ends. Looked up from germline, CDR1 is KGHSH and CDR2 is LQKENI. The CDR3 is 16 residues long.

This clone was counted between two and nine times. V gene TRBV5-1 combines with J gene TRBJ2-7; 8 bases fit TRBD2. The CDR3 length is 12 residues. Germline V gives CDR1 SGHRS, CDR2 YFSETQ. Germline trimming cut 3 bases from V and 5 bases from J; bases unmatched to any gene: 1. The CDR3 sequence is CASSSGLDEQYF. The CDR3 nucleotides are TGCGCCAGCAGCTCGGGACTAGACGAGCAGTACTTC.

V is TRBV6-1 and J is TRBJ1-2; TRBD1 agrees at 8 bases. The CDR3 has 15 residues. Trimming at V came to 6 bases and at J to 7 bases, leaving 13 bases not matched to a gene. Germline-derived CDR1 and CDR2 are MNHNS and SASEGT. The CDR3 DNA follows: TGTGCCAGCAGGTTCGAGACAGGGGCCCTCGGTGGCTACACCTTC. Translation: CASRFETGALGGYTF.

The chain recombines TRBV28 with TRBJ1-2; TRBD1 agrees at 7 bases. Germline trimming cut 4 bases from V and 0 bases from J; bases unmatched to any gene: 11. Germline V gene sequence: CDR1 MDHEN, CDR2 SYDVKM. The CDR3 spans 17 residues. The CDR3 nucleotides are TGTGCCAGCAGTTACAGACAGGGTCAGGGTACTAACTATGGCTACACCTTC. Residues: CASSYRQGQGTNYGYTF.

This chain links TRBV28 with TRBJ1-4; 7 nucleotides match TRBD1. Germline V gives CDR1 MDHEN, CDR2 SYDVKM. With V trimmed by 6 bases and J by 7 bases, 8 bases remained unmatched. The CDR3 is made up of 14 amino acids. The CDR3 DNA is TGTGCCAGCAGCCCCGAGGGGGCTGGTGAAAAACTGTTTTTT. It encodes CASSPEGAGEKLFF.